This TCR beta chain was observed in a study of shared clonotypes between healthy human individuals. Study at large: Per donor, CD8 memory used one plate, CD8 naive used two, CD4 memory used three and CD4 naive used three. General study points: Generally, naive subsets (rather than memory subsets) showed larger estimated richness. In a few donors, about 5% of naive CD4 clonotypes appeared in common. Non-shared clonotypes were found to have lower generation probabilities than the clonotypes that were shared by all four of the sorted-subset donors.

Clones were sequenced by immunoSEQ multiplex PCR, and TCRdb holds only the in-frame ones, with some missing. This table holds about 330,000 clones, around 87% found once. As to this clone: Antigen specificity is unknown. The sample carries other DNA sequences with the same CDR3.

Germline V CDR1 and CDR2: SGHAT, FQNNGV. This CDR3 has 14 amino acids. Losses at the gene ends were 1 base for V and 3 bases for J; bases not matched to a gene: 3. Sequencing was carried out using memory CD8+ T cells sorted from blood. Subset noted: CD45RO+ cells pooled with CCR7-negative TemRA cells. This receptor was taken from a man between 18 and 35 years old in good health. This chain connects TRBV11-2 to TRBJ2-7; 7 bases align to TRBD2. The CDR3 reads CASSLGTGGYEQYF. In DNA form, the CDR3 reads TGTGCCAGCAGCTTAGGGACGGGGGGCTACGAGCAGTACTTC.